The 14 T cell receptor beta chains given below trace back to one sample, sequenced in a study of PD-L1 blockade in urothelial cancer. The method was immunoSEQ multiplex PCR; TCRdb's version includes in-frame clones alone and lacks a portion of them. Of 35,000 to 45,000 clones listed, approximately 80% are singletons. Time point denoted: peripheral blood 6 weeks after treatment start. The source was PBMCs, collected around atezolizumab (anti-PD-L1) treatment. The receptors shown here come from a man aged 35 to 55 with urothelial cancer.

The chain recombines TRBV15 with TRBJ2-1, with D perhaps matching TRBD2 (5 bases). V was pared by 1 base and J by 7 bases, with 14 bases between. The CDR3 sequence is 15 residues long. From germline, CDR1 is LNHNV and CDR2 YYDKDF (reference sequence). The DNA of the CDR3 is TGTGCCACCAGCAGAGGGCAGCAACGAGGGAATGAGCAGTTCTTC. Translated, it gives CATSRGQQRGNEQFF.

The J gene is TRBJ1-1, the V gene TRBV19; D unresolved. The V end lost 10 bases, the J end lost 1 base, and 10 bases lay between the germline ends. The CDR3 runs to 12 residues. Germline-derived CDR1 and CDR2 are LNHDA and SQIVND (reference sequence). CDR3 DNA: TGTGCCACAAAGGAGGGGAACACTGAAGCTTTCTTT. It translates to CATKEGNTEAFF.

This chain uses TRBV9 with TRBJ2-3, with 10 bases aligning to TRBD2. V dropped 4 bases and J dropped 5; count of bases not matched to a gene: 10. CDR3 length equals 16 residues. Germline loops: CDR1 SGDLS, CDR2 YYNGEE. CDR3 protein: CASSHPLAGVGDTQYF. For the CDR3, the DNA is TGTGCCAGCAGCCATCCGCTAGCGGGAGTAGGAGATACGCAGTATTTT.

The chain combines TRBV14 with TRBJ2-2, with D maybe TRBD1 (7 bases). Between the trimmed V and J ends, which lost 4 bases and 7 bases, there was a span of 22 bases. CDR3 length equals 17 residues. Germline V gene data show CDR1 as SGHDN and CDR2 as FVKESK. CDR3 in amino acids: CASSPTALAGGHGELFF. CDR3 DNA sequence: TGTGCCAGCAGCCCGACCGCCTTGGCAGGGGGGCACGGGGAGCTGTTTTTT.

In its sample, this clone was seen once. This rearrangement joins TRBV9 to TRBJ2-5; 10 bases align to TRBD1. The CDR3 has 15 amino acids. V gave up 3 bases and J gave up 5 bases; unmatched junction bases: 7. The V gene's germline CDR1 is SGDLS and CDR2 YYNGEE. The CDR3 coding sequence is TGTGCCAGCAGCGCGTCCGGGACAGGGGTTGAGACCCAGTACTTC. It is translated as CASSASGTGVETQYF.

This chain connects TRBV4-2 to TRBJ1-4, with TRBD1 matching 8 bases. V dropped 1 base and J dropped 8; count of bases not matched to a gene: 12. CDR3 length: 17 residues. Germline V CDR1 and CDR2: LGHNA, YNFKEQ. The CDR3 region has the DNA TGTGCCAGCAGCCAAGTGAGGACAGGGTTAATGGGAGAAAAACTGTTTTTT. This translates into CASSQVRTGLMGEKLFF.

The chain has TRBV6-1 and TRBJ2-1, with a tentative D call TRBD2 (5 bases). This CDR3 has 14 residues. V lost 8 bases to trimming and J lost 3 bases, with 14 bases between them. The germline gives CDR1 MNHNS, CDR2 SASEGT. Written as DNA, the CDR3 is TGTGCCAGCGGGTGGCTAGCAAACTACAATGAGCAGTTCTTC. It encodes CASGWLANYNEQFF.

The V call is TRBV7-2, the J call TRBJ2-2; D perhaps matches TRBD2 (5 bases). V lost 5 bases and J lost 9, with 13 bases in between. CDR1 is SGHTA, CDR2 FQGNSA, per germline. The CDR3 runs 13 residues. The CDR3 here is CASSPGKGRELFF. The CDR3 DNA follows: TGTGCCAGCAGCCCGGGGAAGGGAAGGGAGCTGTTTTTT.

The CDR3, as DNA: TGTGCCAGCAGTGAAGGGTGGGAGGGCAAGGGCGAGCAGTTCTTC. It encodes CASSEGWEGKGEQFF. The chain recombines TRBV2 with TRBJ2-1; 7 bases match TRBD2. The CDR3 has 15 amino acids. The junction had 10 bases not matched to a gene; V was cut back by 1 base and J by 10 bases. The germline CDR1 and CDR2 sequences are SNHLY and FYNNEI.

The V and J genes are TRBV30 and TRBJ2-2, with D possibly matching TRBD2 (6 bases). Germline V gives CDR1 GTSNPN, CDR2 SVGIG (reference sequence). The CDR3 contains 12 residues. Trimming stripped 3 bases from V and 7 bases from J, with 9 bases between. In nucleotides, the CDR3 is TGTGCCTGGAGCGGAGGGGACGGGGAGCTGTTTTTT. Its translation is CAWSGGDGELFF.

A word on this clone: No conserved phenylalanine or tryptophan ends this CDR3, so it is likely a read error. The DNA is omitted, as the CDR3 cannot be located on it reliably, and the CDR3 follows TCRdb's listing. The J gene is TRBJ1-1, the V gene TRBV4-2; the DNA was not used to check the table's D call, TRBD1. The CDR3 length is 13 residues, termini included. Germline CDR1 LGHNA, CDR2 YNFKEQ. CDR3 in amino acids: CASSPGRGQRFVG.

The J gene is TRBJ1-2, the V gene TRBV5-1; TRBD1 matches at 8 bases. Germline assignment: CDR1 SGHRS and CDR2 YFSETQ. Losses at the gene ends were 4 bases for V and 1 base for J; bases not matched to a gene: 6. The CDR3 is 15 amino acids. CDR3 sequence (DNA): TGCGCCAGCAGCAACCCAGGACAGGGTAACTATGGCTACACCTTC. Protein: CASSNPGQGNYGYTF.

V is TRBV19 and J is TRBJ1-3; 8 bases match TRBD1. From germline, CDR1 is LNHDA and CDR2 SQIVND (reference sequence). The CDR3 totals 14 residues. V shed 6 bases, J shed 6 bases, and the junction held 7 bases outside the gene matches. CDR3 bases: TGTGCCAGTAGACCGGGGACAGGCGTAAACACCATATATTTT. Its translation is CASRPGTGVNTIYF.

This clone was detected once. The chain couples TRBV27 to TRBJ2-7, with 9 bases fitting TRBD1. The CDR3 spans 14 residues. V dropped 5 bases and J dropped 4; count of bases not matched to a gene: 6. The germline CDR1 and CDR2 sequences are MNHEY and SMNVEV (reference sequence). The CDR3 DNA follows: TGTGCCAGCAGTCCCGGGACAGGGCTTTACGAGCAGTACTTC. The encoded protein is CASSPGTGLYEQYF.